The 13 T cell receptor beta chains listed next were all sequenced from one sample in a study of shared clonotypes between healthy human individuals. Produced via immunoSEQ multiplex PCR; TCRdb's table is partial and in-frame only. In the table there are millions of clones, 95% of which are singletons. The sample consisted of naive CD4+ T cells sorted from blood. Documented subset: CD45RA+ positively selected. The receptor source for this set is a man aged 18 to 30 in good health.

This clone came up a few times. This rearrangement joins TRBV10-1 to TRBJ1-1, with a weak D call TRBD1 (5 bases). CDR1 and CDR2 (germline): WNHNN, SYGVQD (reference sequence). The CDR3 has 16 amino acids. V was clipped by 7 bases and J by 2 bases, with 20 bases between them. CDR3 amino acids: CASTVPQGACNTEAFF. The CDR3 bases are TGCGCCAGCACCGTCCCCCAGGGCGCTTGTAACACTGAAGCTTTCTTT.

V usage is TRBV23-1 and J usage is TRBJ2-7, with unresolved D. TRBV23-1 is annotated as an ORF whose role is uncertain. V lost 6 bases and J 9 bases, leaving 12 bases between the germline ends. The CDR3 consists of 11 residues. The CDR3 coding sequence is TGCGCCAGCAGGTCCCCGGGTGCGCAGTACTTC. Translating gives CASRSPGAQYF.

The rearrangement joins TRBV10-1 to TRBJ2-1; TRBD1 might be the D (6 bases). The CDR3 is 14 amino acids. CDR1 WNHNN and CDR2 SYGVQD come from the germline V gene (reference sequence). V was trimmed by 0 bases and J by 9 bases, leaving 12 bases between them. The CDR3 sequence: CASSESRVGAEQFF. For the CDR3, the DNA is TGCGCCAGCAGTGAGTCGAGAGTGGGGGCTGAGCAGTTCTTC.

The rearrangement uses TRBV7-2 and TRBJ2-1, with D maybe TRBD2 (6 bases). V was shortened by 5 bases and J by 5 bases, with 13 bases between the two germline ends. The germline V gene has CDR1 SGHTA and CDR2 FQGNSA. The CDR3 contains 14 residues. The CDR3 DNA reads as TGTGCCAGCAGCCTCAGCGGGTTAAACAATGAGCAGTTCTTC. It specifies CASSLSGLNNEQFF.

This rearrangement joins TRBV6-5 to TRBJ2-7; no clear D gene. Per the germline V gene, CDR1 is MNHEY and CDR2 is SVGAGI. V was shortened by 1 base and J by 3 bases, with 16 bases between the two germline ends. The CDR3 consists of 16 residues. CDR3 nucleotide sequence: TGTGCCAGCAGTTACTACCCACGTGTTGGGGTCTACGAGCAGTACTTC. It encodes CASSYYPRVGVYEQYF.

The chain joins TRBV10-3 to TRBJ2-3, with no clear D. V was cut by 6 bases and J by 7 bases, with 17 bases left in between. CDR3 size: 14 residues. Germline assignment: CDR1 ENHRY and CDR2 SYGVKD. CDR3 coding DNA: TGTGCCATCAGCCCCAAAGACATCCCAAATACGCAGTATTTT. This codes for CAISPKDIPNTQYF.

CDR3 region: CASSYGGVLYGYTF. The CDR3 DNA sequence: TGTGCCAGCAGTTACGGTGGGGTCCTCTATGGCTACACCTTC. The chain couples TRBV6-5 to TRBJ1-2; D remains ambiguous. The germline V gene encodes CDR1 MNHEY and CDR2 SVGAGI. The V and J ends lost 2 bases and 4 bases respectively, with 11 bases between them. This CDR3 has 14 residues.

This sequence joins TRBV5-4 and TRBJ2-7, with 8 bases matching TRBD1. V dropped 5 bases and J dropped 3; count of bases not matched to a gene: 10. The CDR3 is made up of 15 amino acids. Per the germline V gene, CDR1 is SGHNT and CDR2 is YYREEE (reference sequence). As DNA, the CDR3 is TGTGCCAGCAGTCTGGGGGGACAGGTAAACTACGAGCAGTACTTC. This codes for CASSLGGQVNYEQYF.

The table lists this clone with a count of one. This chain joins TRBV15 and TRBJ2-1, with 8 bases matching TRBD1. CDR1 and CDR2 from the germline V gene are LNHNV and YYDKDF (reference sequence). V lost 5 bases to trimming and J lost 3 bases; unmatched junction nucleotides: 3. The CDR3 extends over 14 amino acids. Here the CDR3 DNA reads TGTGCCACCAGCGGAGGGACAGGCTACAATGAGCAGTTCTTC. Protein product: CATSGGTGYNEQFF.

The CDR3 coding sequence is TGTGCCAGCAGCCAGCAGGGTACTGGAAACACCATATATTTT. Its translation is CASSQQGTGNTIYF. The chain carries TRBV14 and TRBJ1-3; possibly TRBD1 for D (5 bases). This CDR3 is built from 14 residues. V gave up 3 bases and J gave up 2 bases, with 8 bases separating them. Germline lookup yields CDR1 SGHDN and CDR2 FVKESK.

This CDR3 is CASSLRTELFF. In DNA form, the CDR3 reads TGTGCCAGCAGCTTACGGACAGAGCTGTTTTTT. The V and J genes are TRBV11-1 and TRBJ2-2, with D tentatively TRBD1 (5 bases). V was trimmed by 2 bases and J by 11 bases, leaving 6 bases between them. Germline CDR1 and CDR2: SGHAT and FQDESV (reference sequence). The CDR3 consists of 11 residues.

V usage is TRBV18 and J usage is TRBJ1-1; 10 positions match TRBD1. The germline V gene encodes CDR1 KGHSH and CDR2 LQKENI. There are 13 residues in the CDR3. The ends lost 3 bases at V and 11 bases at J; junction bases unmatched: 6. The CDR3 spells CASSPGQGNWAFF. The CDR3 DNA reads as TGTGCCAGCTCACCGGGACAGGGGAACTGGGCTTTCTTT.

The V gene is TRBV6-1, the J gene TRBJ1-2, with a weak D call TRBD1 (6 bases). The ends were cut back, 6 bases at V and 0 bases at J, with 11 bases in the middle. The CDR3 consists of 14 residues. Germline V gene sequence: CDR1 MNHNS, CDR2 SASEGT. This chain's CDR3 is CASREDSSNYGYTF. In nucleotides, the CDR3 is TGTGCCAGCAGGGAGGACAGTTCTAACTATGGCTACACCTTC.